This T cell receptor beta chain was recovered during a study of shared clonotypes between healthy human individuals. Study conclusions and caveats: Naive subsets usually exceeded memory subsets in estimated richness. The represented genetic and exposure-history diversity was limited by the small number of donors.

Concerning this clone: Its target is not known.

In the CD4+ fraction, cells were divided into CD45RA+ naive and CD45RA-negative memory subsets. Genomic DNA per cell subset filled all wells of several immunoSEQ plates. Sequencing used immunoSEQ multiplex PCR; TCRdb keeps in-frame clones, though not all of them. The sample lists more than 2 million clones, approximately 96% occurring once. This CDR3 is 15 amino acids long. In germline, CDR1 is MDHEN, CDR2 SYDVKM. Germline trimming cut 5 bases from V and 8 bases from J; bases unmatched to any gene: 13. V gene TRBV28 combines with J gene TRBJ1-2; 8 positions agree with TRBD1. The clonotype was recovered from a man younger than 35 in good health. Material: naive CD4+ T cells sorted from blood. Described subset: CD45RA+ positively selected. CDR3 nucleotide sequence: TGTGCCAGCAGTCTACCGGCAGGGGGCGCGAGGGGCTACACCTTC. Its protein is CASSLPAGGARGYTF.